This TCR beta chain was recorded in a study of T cell repertoires and leukemia-associated antigens. Study-wide context: Each sample gave roughly 3.3 to 5.0 million effective reads.

Study conclusions and caveats: Specificity and function of the expanded clones need further investigation.

TCRdb independently ran MiXCR on the 5' RACE reads; one entry per CDR3 protein. Counted here are 13,000 to 15,000 distinct CDR3 sequences, over 30% occurring once; the ten biggest clones make up around 9.2%. As concerns this clonotype: Antigen: not known. One junction end disagrees with the germline gene, perhaps due to a read error.

This TCR came from a female donor in good health. The sequenced sample was CD3+ T cells sorted from blood and cultured.

The CDR3 nucleotides read TGCGCCAGCAGCTTGGGACAGAGGAGTGAAAAACCGTTTTTT. Protein product: CASSLGQRSEKPFF. V is TRBV5-1 and J is TRBJ1-4; D perhaps matches TRBD1 (5 bases). CDR3 length: 14 amino acids. Per germline, CDR1 SGHRS and CDR2 YFSETQ. Complete variable domain (other parts from reference TRBV5-1 and TRBJ1-4): KAGVTQTPRYLIKTRGQQVTLSCSPISGHRSVSWYQQTPGQGLQFLFEYFSETQRNKGNFPGRFSGRQFSNSRSEMNVSTLELGDSALYLCASSLGQRSEKPFFGSGTQLSVL.